What follows are 6 T cell receptor beta chains derived from one specimen sequenced in a study of graft-versus-host responses after intestinal transplantation. Sequencing was performed with immunoSEQ multiplex PCR; in TCRdb, only in-frame clones are kept and a portion is missing. This table holds around 93,000 clones, around 90% found once. Their cognate antigens are unknown. The sequences come from unstimulated CD8+ T cells sorted from spleen or lymph node cells, collected before intestinal transplant. The receptors originated from a human donor who received an intestinal transplant.

This chain joins TRBV4-1 and TRBJ2-1, with 9 bases fitting TRBD2. CDR3 length: 16 amino acids. CDR1 MGHRA and CDR2 YSYEKL come from the germline V gene. The J segment lost 2 bases and the V segment lost 0 bases, leaving 2 bases of the junction unmatched. CDR3 nucleotides: TGCGCCAGCAGCCAAGATGCGGGAGGGCCCTACAATGAGCAGTTCTTC. It encodes CASSQDAGGPYNEQFF.

This clone has only one observation. The chain couples TRBV28 to TRBJ1-2; D is unresolved. The V gene's germline CDR1 is MDHEN and CDR2 SYDVKM. CDR3 length: 12 residues. Trimming shortened V by 5 bases and J by 12 bases, and 16 bases separated the two germline ends. This CDR3 reads CASSTWAAGDTF. CDR3 sequence (DNA): TGTGCCAGCAGTACGTGGGCGGCCGGTGACACCTTC.

This rearrangement joins TRBV5-7 to TRBJ2-7; 11 bases match TRBD2. TRBV5-7 is an ORF, with its function uncertain. The CDR3 length is 17 residues. The V segment lost 5 bases and the J segment 0 bases; nucleotides outside the gene matches: 10. CDR3 in DNA: TGTGCCAGCAGTCTGAGGCTAGCGGGGGGACCCTCCTACGAGCAGTACTTC. Its translation is CASSLRLAGGPSYEQYF.

The V call is TRBV19, the J call TRBJ2-5, with D perhaps TRBD2 (6 bases). The DNA end is a closer match to TRBJ2-7, so the J assignment may be wrong. Germline CDR1 is LNHDA and CDR2 is SQIVND (reference sequence). The CDR3 sequence is 15 residues long. In DNA form, the CDR3 reads TGTGCCAGTAGTATAGCCCCCGGGAGCTCCTACGAGCAGTACTTC. Protein product: CASSIAPGSSYEQYF.

The rearrangement joins TRBV4-2 to TRBJ2-7; 7 nucleotides align to TRBD1. Trimming took 0 bases from V and 6 from J; bases not matched to a gene: 8. This CDR3 contains 15 residues. Per germline, CDR1 LGHNA and CDR2 YNFKEQ. CDR3 loop: CASSQDTGDSAEQYF. As DNA, the CDR3 is TGTGCCAGCAGCCAAGATACTGGGGACAGCGCCGAGCAGTACTTC.

The chain has TRBV4-1 and TRBJ2-1, with unresolved D. Germline V gene data show CDR1 as MGHRA and CDR2 as YSYEKL. The CDR3 has 12 residues. V dropped 1 base and J dropped 7 bases, with 5 bases sitting between them. The CDR3 bases are TGCGCCAGCAGCCAAGCGAGTAATGAGCAGTTCTTC. It encodes CASSQASNEQFF.